This T cell receptor beta chain came from a study of cytomegalovirus exposure and HLA in healthy donors. The study, taken as a whole, reports: Per a prior analysis, the majority of TCR beta V segments were productive roughly 90% or roughly 30% of the time.

The PCR used 60 Vbeta and 13 Jbeta primers. Method: immunoSEQ multiplex PCR; TCRdb's copy keeps in-frame clones and lacks some. In the table there are some 220,000 clones, roughly 78% of which are singletons. Worth noting for this clone: Its antigen is not known.

Source material: PBMCs. The sequence derives from a boy younger than 18 in good health and CMV-seronegative.

CDR3 loop: CASSSLGDKINSPLHF. CDR3 bases: TGTGCCAGCAGCTCGTTAGGGGACAAGATCAATTCACCCCTCCACTTT. This chain connects TRBV5-4 to TRBJ1-6; D is possibly TRBD1 (6 bases). Germline-derived CDR1 and CDR2 are SGHNT and YYREEE (reference sequence). The CDR3 runs 16 residues. V was cut by 3 bases and J by 7 bases, with 17 bases left in between.